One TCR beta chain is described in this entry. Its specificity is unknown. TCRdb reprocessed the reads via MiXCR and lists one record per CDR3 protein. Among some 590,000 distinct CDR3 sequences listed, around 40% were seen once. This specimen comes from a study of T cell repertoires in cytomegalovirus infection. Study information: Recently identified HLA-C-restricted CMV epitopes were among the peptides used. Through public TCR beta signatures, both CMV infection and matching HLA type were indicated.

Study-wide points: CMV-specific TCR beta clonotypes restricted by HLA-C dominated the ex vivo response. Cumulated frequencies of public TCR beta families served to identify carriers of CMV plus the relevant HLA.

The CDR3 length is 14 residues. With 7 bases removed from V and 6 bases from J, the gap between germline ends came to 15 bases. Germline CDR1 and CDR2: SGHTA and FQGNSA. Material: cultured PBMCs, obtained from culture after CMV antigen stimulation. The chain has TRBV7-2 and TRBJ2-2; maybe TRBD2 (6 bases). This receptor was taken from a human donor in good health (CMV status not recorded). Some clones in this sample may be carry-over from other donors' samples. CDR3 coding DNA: TGTGCCAGCACCGAGAAAGCGGGTCCCGGGGAGCTGTTTTTT. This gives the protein CASTEKAGPGELFF.